These 27 T cell receptor beta chains were all obtained from the same sample, sequenced in a study of blood T cell repertoires in COVID-19. Sequencing used immunoSEQ multiplex PCR; TCRdb keeps in-frame clones, though not all of them. The sample shows approximately 230,000 clones, around nine tenths of them seen only once. Sequenced: peripheral blood. The receptors here all came from a woman aged 40 to 50 who had recovered from COVID-19.

The chain is built from TRBV28 and TRBJ1-2; D is unresolved. Germline V lookup: CDR1 MDHEN, CDR2 SYDVKM. V was cut by 4 bases and J by 4 bases, with 7 bases left in between. The CDR3 runs 12 residues. CDR3 in amino acids: CASSSPFYGYTF. The CDR3 bases are TGTGCCAGCAGTTCCCCCTTCTATGGCTACACCTTC.

A few counts support this clone. The rearrangement links TRBV12-3 or TRBV12-4 to TRBJ1-3, with D hard to call. This CDR3 has 13 amino acids. Trimming removed 3 bases from V and 3 bases from J, with 6 bases in between. The CDR3: CASSFSGGNTIYF. The DNA for the CDR3 is TGTGCCAGCAGTTTTTCAGGTGGAAACACCATATATTTT.

In regard to this clone: Other DNA sequences in this sample translate to the same CDR3. Here the CDR3 reads CASSGQGYEQYF. In DNA form, the CDR3 reads TGTGCCAGCAGTGGACAGGGTTACGAGCAGTACTTC. The chain links TRBV12-3 or TRBV12-4 to TRBJ2-7; TRBD1 agrees at 8 bases. The CDR3 length is 12 residues. V was pared by 5 bases and J by 4 bases, with 1 base of the junction left unmatched.

V is TRBV5-1 and J is TRBJ2-1; 11 bases line up with TRBD2. Germline CDR1 is SGHRS and CDR2 is YFSETQ. Losses at the gene ends were 5 bases for V and 6 bases for J; bases not matched to a gene: 10. The CDR3 loop spans 16 amino acids. CDR3 region: CASRRDPSGGPNEQFF. The CDR3 DNA follows: TGCGCCAGCAGGCGGGATCCTAGCGGGGGGCCCAATGAGCAGTTCTTC. Full variable domain (remainder filled in from reference TRBV5-1 and TRBJ2-1): KAGVTQTPRYLIKTRGQQVTLSCSPISGHRSVSWYQQTPGQGLQFLFEYFSETQRNKGNFPGRFSGRQFSNSRSEMNVSTLELGDSALYLCASRRDPSGGPNEQFFGPGTRLTVL.

The rearrangement joins TRBV7-9 to TRBJ1-3; D unresolved. Trimming cost V 5 bases and J 0 bases, with 23 bases left between them. Germline V gene data show CDR1 as SEHNR and CDR2 as FQNEAQ (reference sequence). The CDR3 spans 19 residues. CDR3 DNA sequence: TGTGCCAGCAGCCCAGCGGGTGTGCGGGAGCGGGGCTCTGGAAACACCATATATTTT. Protein product: CASSPAGVRERGSGNTIYF.

V and J are TRBV10-2 and TRBJ2-7; 7 bases are shared with TRBD1. Germline assignment: CDR1 WSHSY and CDR2 SAAADI. Unmatched junction bases numbered 2, after V lost 0 bases and J lost 3 bases. The CDR3 spans 14 residues. Here the CDR3 reads CASSESRQGYEQYF. DNA of the CDR3: TGCGCCAGCAGTGAGTCGAGACAGGGCTACGAGCAGTACTTC.

This chain connects TRBV30 to TRBJ1-5; D is perhaps TRBD1 (5 bases). Trimming stripped 0 bases from V and 5 bases from J, with 17 bases between. Germline values: CDR1 GTSNPN, CDR2 SVGIG (reference sequence). The CDR3 is 16 residues long. CDR3 bases: TGTGCCTGGAGTGTACGGGGGGTTCGGGCGGATCAGCCCCAGCATTTT. It codes for CAWSVRGVRADQPQHF. The full variable domain, with the rest looked up from reference TRBV30 and TRBJ1-5, is SQTIHQWPATLVQPVGSPLSLECTVEGTSNPNLYWYRQAAGRGLQLLFYSVGIGQISSEVPQNLSASRPQDRQFILSSKKLLLSDSGFYLCAWSVRGVRADQPQHFGDGTRLSIL.

The chain couples TRBV7-3 to TRBJ2-2; 7 bases line up with TRBD1. The CDR3 runs to 14 residues. From germline, CDR1 is SGHTA and CDR2 FQGTGA. V dropped 6 bases and J dropped 5; count of bases not matched to a gene: 6. Here the CDR3 reads CASSPDRETGELFF. The CDR3 nucleotides read TGTGCCAGCAGTCCCGACAGGGAGACCGGGGAGCTGTTTTTT.

The chain links TRBV11-3 to TRBJ2-1, with TRBD2 matching over 7 bases. The CDR3 contains 16 residues. V dropped 3 bases and J dropped 0; count of bases not matched to a gene: 5. From germline, CDR1 is SGHNT and CDR2 YENEEA. CDR3 sequence reads: CASSFLGGSSYNEQFF. CDR3 coding DNA: TGTGCCAGCAGCTTCTTGGGCGGGAGCTCCTACAATGAGCAGTTCTTC. Using reference TRBV11-3 and TRBJ2-1 for the parts outside the CDR3, the full variable domain is EAGVVQSPRYKIIEKKQPVAFWCNPISGHNTLYWYLQNLGQGPELLIRYENEEAVDDSQLPKDRFSAERLKGVDSTLKIQPAELGDSAVYLCASSFLGGSSYNEQFFGPGTRLTVL.

V usage is TRBV5-1 and J usage is TRBJ2-7; 7 bases match TRBD1. In germline, CDR1 is SGHRS, CDR2 YFSETQ. This CDR3 has 14 residues. J lost 0 bases, V lost 4 bases, and 4 bases had no gene match. The CDR3 sequence: CASSPGQRSYEQYF. Written as DNA, the CDR3 is TGCGCCAGCAGCCCGGGACAGCGCTCCTACGAGCAGTACTTC.

Only one count was recorded for this clone. The chain carries TRBV7-9 and TRBJ1-6; 7 bases map to TRBD1. Germline V gene lookup returns CDR1 SEHNR and CDR2 FQNEAQ (reference sequence). The CDR3 spans 14 residues. The junction had 8 bases not matched to a gene; V was cut back by 5 bases and J by 10 bases. DNA for the CDR3: TGTGCCAGCAGCCCCCGGACAGGTCTCTCACCCCTCCACTTT. As protein: CASSPRTGLSPLHF.

The CDR3 protein is CASSLLYEQYF. The CDR3 bases are TGCGCCAGCAGTCTTCTATACGAGCAGTACTTC. The chain carries TRBV23-1 and TRBJ2-7; D remains unclear. TRBV23-1 is marked as an open reading frame, function uncertain. V was cut by 4 bases and J by 4 bases, with 5 bases left in between. The CDR3 consists of 11 residues.

The CDR3 loop is CASSWGPGLAAYNEQFF. CDR3 nucleotides: TGCGCCAGCAGCTGGGGCCCGGGACTAGCGGCCTACAATGAGCAGTTCTTC. The chain links TRBV5-1 to TRBJ2-1; 11 bases align to TRBD2. Germline loops: CDR1 SGHRS, CDR2 YFSETQ. The junction had 7 bases not matched to a gene; V was cut back by 3 bases and J by 2 bases. The CDR3 covers 17 residues. Full variable domain (rest looked up from reference TRBV5-1 and TRBJ2-1): KAGVTQTPRYLIKTRGQQVTLSCSPISGHRSVSWYQQTPGQGLQFLFEYFSETQRNKGNFPGRFSGRQFSNSRSEMNVSTLELGDSALYLCASSWGPGLAAYNEQFFGPGTRLTVL.

This clone was observed once. This chain connects TRBV28 to TRBJ2-7, with 7 bases identical to TRBD2. The CDR3 is 16 residues long. Germline CDR1 MDHEN, CDR2 SYDVKM. The trim removed 2 bases at V and 6 bases at J, leaving 13 bases unmatched. CDR3 sequence (DNA): TGTGCCAGCAGTTTACCGGGAGGCCCCCTAAGGAGCGAGCAGTACTTC. This codes for CASSLPGGPLRSEQYF.

V and J are TRBV12-2 and TRBJ2-3; the table's D call of TRBD2 was not tested on the DNA. TRBV12-2 is shown as a pseudogene. The CDR3 extends over 17 amino acids. The CDR3 reads CASRFFPGRGSTDTQYF. In DNA, the CDR3 is TGTGCAAGTCGCTTCTTCCCCGGGAGAGGGAGCACAGATACGCAGTATTTT.

The chain carries TRBV11-2 and TRBJ1-2; D may be TRBD1 (6 bases). The CDR3 is 14 residues long. CDR1 SGHAT and CDR2 FQNNGV come from the germline V gene. Trimming removed 5 bases at V and 6 bases at J, with 16 bases between. CDR3 nucleotide sequence: TGTGCCAGCAGCGGGCAAAAGGACAGAGATGGCTACACCTTC. It yields the protein CASSGQKDRDGYTF.

The chain is built from TRBV6-1 and TRBJ2-1; 10 bases fit TRBD2. The CDR3 has 16 residues. Germline lookup yields CDR1 MNHNS and CDR2 SASEGT. V shed 4 bases and J 7 bases; nucleotides not matched to a gene: 10. CDR3 amino acids: CASSGHWGAGGNEQFF. CDR3 nucleotides: TGTGCCAGCAGTGGGCACTGGGGAGCGGGGGGGAATGAGCAGTTCTTC.

This sequence joins TRBV10-2 and TRBJ2-1; 9 positions match TRBD2. V shed 4 bases, J shed 1 base, and the junction held 5 bases outside the gene matches. Germline CDR1 WSHSY, CDR2 SAAADI. CDR3 length: 16 amino acids. In DNA, the CDR3 is TGCGCCAGCAGTGTTGCGGGAGGGTCATCCTACAATGAGCAGTTCTTC. Amino acids: CASSVAGGSSYNEQFF.

The chain combines TRBV3-1 (or the pseudogene TRBV3-2) with TRBJ2-2; the D is unclear. Germline CDR1 and CDR2: LGHDT and YNNKEL (reference sequence). This CDR3 spans 14 amino acids. Trimming cost V 1 base and J 3 bases, with 6 bases left between them. The CDR3 nucleotides are TGTGCCAGCAGCCAAGCGAGAGACACCGGGGAGCTGTTTTTT. Translated, it gives CASSQARDTGELFF.

Only one count was recorded for this clone. The rearrangement uses TRBV5-1 and TRBJ1-6, with D tentatively TRBD1 (5 bases). V was trimmed by 2 bases and J by 5 bases, leaving 8 bases between them. CDR3 size: 14 residues. Germline values: CDR1 SGHRS, CDR2 YFSETQ. CDR3 DNA: TGCGCCAGCAGCTTTGAAGGGGATAATTCACCCCTCCACTTT. Translation gives CASSFEGDNSPLHF.

A few counts support this clone. CDR3 sequence: CASSFGGSGNTIYF. DNA of the CDR3: TGTGCCAGCAGCTTCGGAGGCTCTGGAAACACCATATATTTT. The chain couples TRBV7-2 to TRBJ1-3; D unclear. Germline CDR1 and CDR2: SGHTA and FQGNSA. With 3 bases removed from V and 0 bases from J, the gap between germline ends came to 6 bases. The length of the CDR3 is 14 residues.

The chain is built from TRBV15 and TRBJ1-2; 7 positions match TRBD1. CDR1 and CDR2 from the germline V gene are LNHNV and YYDKDF (reference sequence). The CDR3 consists of 15 residues. V was clipped by 5 bases and J by 2 bases; unmatched bases: 8. The CDR3 reads CATSRRLDRNYGYTF. CDR3 DNA sequence: TGTGCCACCAGCCGAAGATTGGACAGGAACTATGGCTACACCTTC.

The chain joins TRBV21-1 to TRBJ2-1; the table assigns TRBD2, which was not confirmed against the DNA. TRBV21-1 is a recognized pseudogene. This CDR3 contains 19 residues. CDR3 residues: CASSKEGLAGPASYNEQFF. The CDR3 DNA follows: TGTGCCAGCAGCAAAGAGGGACTAGCGGGACCCGCCTCCTACAATGAGCAGTTCTTC.

V gene TRBV6-6 combines with J gene TRBJ1-5, with 8 bases that match TRBD1. Trimming cost V 5 bases and J 2 bases; bases outside gene matches: 14. The CDR3 has 18 residues. Germline values: CDR1 MNHNY, CDR2 SVGAGI (reference sequence). The CDR3 reads CASSPLRGDRPRNQPQHF. CDR3 nucleotide sequence: TGTGCCAGCAGTCCCCTAAGGGGGGACAGGCCCCGCAATCAGCCCCAGCATTTT.

The rearrangement joins TRBV14 to TRBJ2-1; the match to TRBD2 covers 12 bases. Germline V gives CDR1 SGHDN, CDR2 FVKESK. Losses at the gene ends were 2 bases for V and 6 bases for J; bases not matched to a gene: 2. The CDR3 length is 15 residues. CDR3 residues: CASSQLAGGSNEQFF. CDR3 DNA: TGTGCCAGCAGCCAACTAGCGGGAGGGTCCAATGAGCAGTTCTTC.

DNA for the CDR3: TGTGCCAGCAGCCAAGCGACAGGGGTTCGCACTGAAGCTTTCTTT. As protein: CASSQATGVRTEAFF. V usage is TRBV14 and J usage is TRBJ1-1; 8 bases agree with TRBD1. Germline CDR1 is SGHDN and CDR2 is FVKESK. There are 15 residues in the CDR3. Trimming at V came to 1 base and at J to 4 bases, leaving 5 bases not matched to a gene.

J is TRBJ2-7 and V is TRBV6-2 or TRBV6-3; 8 positions match TRBD2. The V and J ends lost 2 bases and 0 bases, in that order; junction bases with no gene match: 21. Germline lookup yields CDR1 MNHEY and CDR2 SVGEGT. This CDR3 contains 21 residues. The CDR3 DNA reads TGTGCCAGCAGTTACCGTGGCGTAGCGGCGGGGGGAACCTTTCACTCCTACGAGCAGTACTTC. The encoded protein is CASSYRGVAAGGTFHSYEQYF.